This record concerns one TCR beta chain sequence. Its antigen remains unknown. This CDR3 is built from 15 residues. Germline V lookup: CDR1 DFQATT, CDR2 SNEGSKA (reference sequence). V shed 6 bases and J 1 base; nucleotides not matched to a gene: 7. This sample was taken from a study of T-cell memory formation after mild COVID-19. Study-wide results and caveats: Day 15 to 85 contracting clones showed balanced CD4/CD8; day 15 to 37 expanders favored CD4+. Confirmation was lacking for SARS-CoV-2 specificity of second-wave clones that peaked on day 37.

The authors produced TCR alpha and TCR beta cDNA libraries with sample barcodes and UMIs by 5'RACE using constant-segment primers. TCRdb called the 5' RACE reads again in MiXCR, with one record for every CDR3 protein. The sample records almost 350,000 distinct CDR3 sequences, 20% to 25% being singletons. The chain joins TRBV20-1 to TRBJ2-3; 10 nucleotides align to TRBD2. Sample: PBMCs or a T cell subset sorted from them (not recorded which). The source of this sequence is a man aged 18 to 29 who had mild COVID-19 (a few samples of this study predate the infection). Cell type and time point are not known. This chain's CDR3 is CSAPLTSGGTDTQYF. In DNA, the CDR3 is TGCAGTGCCCCCCTAACTAGCGGGGGCACAGATACGCAGTATTTT.